Below, 30 T cell receptor beta chains from the same sample are listed, as sequenced in a study of regulatory T cells in long-lasting Graves disease. The sample's time point: newly diagnosed GD, antithyroid drugs for less than 3 months. PBMC RNA served as the TCR library source. Library construction for TCR beta used iRepertoire HTBI primers and Arm-PCR of CDR3 regions. TCRdb re-derived calls from the multiplex PCR reads in MiXCR, one entry per CDR3 protein. The top ten hold about 20% of the sample, which has hundreds of thousands of distinct CDR3 sequences, 15% to 20% seen once. These data also featured in a second study, about T cells in Graves' hyperthyroidism and ophthalmopathy.

The sample here was peripheral blood mononuclear cells (PBMCs), taken at new diagnosis, from a patient treated with antithyroid drugs. Source of these receptors: a woman aged 25 to 45 with Graves disease.

Only a few counts were recorded for this clonotype. V gene TRBV20-1 combines with J gene TRBJ2-1; 8 positions match TRBD2. This CDR3 is built from 16 residues. The V segment lost 2 bases and the J segment 3 bases; nucleotides outside the gene matches: 9. The germline CDR1 and CDR2 sequences are DFQATT and SNEGSKA (reference sequence). CDR3 sequence: CSARSVSGSFYNEQFF. The CDR3 coding sequence is TGCAGTGCTAGAAGTGTCAGCGGGAGTTTCTACAATGAGCAGTTCTTC.

This clonotype was recorded at least ten times. The chain carries TRBV6-1 and TRBJ2-5; D remains ambiguous. The CDR3 has 13 amino acids. Trimming left V 3 bases short and J 3 bases short, with 8 bases between. Germline V gene data show CDR1 as MNHNS and CDR2 as SASEGT. This chain's CDR3 is CASSEGWKETQYF. The CDR3 DNA is TGTGCCAGCAGTGAGGGGTGGAAAGAGACCCAGTACTTC.

This clonotype has a count of ten or more. This chain links TRBV20-1 with TRBJ1-5; tentatively, D is TRBD1 (6 bases). The CDR3 runs 13 residues. Trimming pared 3 bases from V and 7 bases from J, leaving 13 bases between. Germline CDR1 is DFQATT and CDR2 is SNEGSKA (reference sequence). DNA for the CDR3: TGCAGTGCTAGGGGGTACAGGGACCAGCCCCAGCATTTT. Translated, it gives CSARGYRDQPQHF.

The chain employs TRBV20-1 and TRBJ2-1; D gene ambiguous. V was pared by 3 bases and J by 0 bases, with 12 bases between. Germline loops: CDR1 DFQATT, CDR2 SNEGSKA (reference sequence). This CDR3 is built from 15 residues. The DNA for the CDR3 is TGCAGTGCTAGCGCTCCACCGAGCTCCTACAATGAGCAGTTCTTC. Translating it yields CSASAPPSSYNEQFF.

This sequence joins TRBV6-5 and TRBJ2-3, with D possibly TRBD1 on 7 matching bases. V lost 2 bases and J 1 base, leaving 16 bases between the germline ends. Germline-derived CDR1 and CDR2 are MNHEY and SVGAGI. This CDR3 has 17 residues. The CDR3 sequence: CASSYQADREGTDTQYF. In DNA form, the CDR3 reads TGTGCCAGCAGTTACCAAGCCGACAGGGAGGGCACAGATACGCAGTATTTT.

This clonotype was recorded many times. The V gene is TRBV10-3, the J gene TRBJ1-4, with D possibly matching TRBD1 (5 bases). V was trimmed by 6 bases and J by 4 bases, leaving 9 bases between them. The CDR3 consists of 13 residues. CDR1 and CDR2 from the germline V gene are ENHRY and SYGVKD. The CDR3 protein is CAISATDNEKLFF. CDR3 nucleotide sequence: TGTGCCATCAGCGCGACAGATAATGAAAAACTGTTTTTT.

This chain joins TRBV7-3 and TRBJ2-3; tentatively, D is TRBD1 (5 bases). V lost 4 bases and J lost 2, with 22 bases in between. The CDR3 covers 18 residues. Germline CDR1 SGHTA, CDR2 FQGTGA. This CDR3 reads CASSSRATISGATDTQYF. As DNA, the CDR3 is TGTGCCAGCAGCTCGAGAGCTACGATTAGTGGGGCCACAGATACGCAGTATTTT.

This clonotype was detected ten times or more. The J gene is TRBJ1-2, the V gene TRBV12-3 or TRBV12-4, with 10 bases aligning to TRBD1. The CDR3 totals 15 residues. V lost 8 bases and J lost 2; bases outside the gene matches: 8. CDR3 coding DNA: TGTGCCAGCTCACCCCTGGGACAGGGGAACTATGGCTACACCTTC. Translated: CASSPLGQGNYGYTF.

The V and J genes are TRBV9 and TRBJ1-1; the D is unclear. This CDR3 has 13 residues. V was pared by 0 bases and J by 6 bases, with 9 bases between. CDR1 is SGDLS, CDR2 YYNGEE, per germline. CDR3 nucleotide sequence: TGTGCCAGCAGCGTAGGTAGGGATGCTGAAGCTTTCTTT. This translates into CASSVGRDAEAFF.

This clonotype occurred many times. The chain uses TRBV27 and TRBJ1-6; 9 nucleotides match TRBD1. The CDR3 runs to 16 residues. CDR1 is MNHEY and CDR2 is SMNVEV in the germline V gene (reference sequence). J gave up 3 bases and V 5 bases, and 5 bases lay outside the gene matches. CDR3 sequence: CASSLRDRVYNSPLHF. Written as DNA, the CDR3 is TGTGCCAGCAGTCTCCGGGACAGGGTCTATAATTCACCCCTCCACTTT.

At least ten counts were recorded for this clonotype. V gene TRBV10-3 combines with J gene TRBJ2-7; 11 bases are a match to TRBD2. The germline V gene has CDR1 ENHRY and CDR2 SYGVKD. CDR3 length equals 15 residues. J was trimmed by 2 bases and V by 3 bases; bases with no gene match: 3. For the CDR3, the DNA is TGTGCCATCAGTGATGGGACTAGCGGAACCTACGAGCAGTACTTC. Translated: CAISDGTSGTYEQYF.

The rearrangement links TRBV5-5 to TRBJ2-2; TRBD1 matches at 11 bases. The CDR3 has 17 amino acids. Germline V gene data show CDR1 as SGHKS and CDR2 as YYEKEE (reference sequence). V lost 5 bases, J lost 0 bases, and 6 bases stayed unmatched. The CDR3, as DNA: TGTGCCAGCAGGCCCCCGGGACAGGGGGCGAACACCGGGGAGCTGTTTTTT. Translating it yields CASRPPGQGANTGELFF.

This clonotype was recorded a few times. The J gene is TRBJ2-3, the V gene TRBV20-1, with 7 bases matching TRBD2. Germline CDR1 is DFQATT and CDR2 is SNEGSKA (reference sequence). CDR3 size: 18 residues. Losses at the gene ends were 6 bases for V and 0 bases for J; bases not matched to a gene: 18. The DNA for the CDR3 is TGCAGTGCCCCAGCTCGATTCGGGAGGAGAAATAGCACAGATACGCAGTATTTT. It specifies CSAPARFGRRNSTDTQYF.

This clonotype was seen ten or more times. The CDR3 spells CASSPHSVKHYGYTF. The CDR3 DNA sequence: TGTGCCAGCAGTCCCCATAGCGTAAAACACTATGGCTACACCTTC. This chain uses TRBV28 with TRBJ1-2; D not certain. This CDR3 is 15 amino acids long. V dropped 5 bases and J dropped 3 bases, with 16 bases sitting between them. The germline CDR1 and CDR2 sequences are MDHEN and SYDVKM.

V usage is TRBV20-1 and J usage is TRBJ2-2; D gene uncertain. CDR1 is DFQATT, CDR2 SNEGSKA, per germline (reference sequence). The CDR3 consists of 13 residues. V lost 1 base to trimming and J lost 4 bases, with 7 bases between them. The CDR3 DNA is TGCAGTGCTAGAGGCTTCCTCACCGGGGAGCTGTTTTTT. This encodes CSARGFLTGELFF.

The rearrangement joins TRBV7-9 to TRBJ1-1; D is ambiguous. The germline CDR1 and CDR2 sequences are SEHNR and FQNEAQ (reference sequence). The ends were cut back, 5 bases at V and 3 bases at J, with 10 bases in the middle. There are 13 residues in the CDR3. The CDR3 loop reads CASSPFKDTEAFF. Written as DNA, the CDR3 is TGTGCCAGCAGCCCCTTTAAGGACACTGAAGCTTTCTTT.

This clonotype was recorded many times. The chain joins TRBV7-3 to TRBJ2-3, with D hard to call. This CDR3 has 13 residues. Trimming left V 5 bases short and J 2 bases short, with 8 bases between. Germline V gives CDR1 SGHTA, CDR2 FQGTGA. CDR3 residues: CASSEDPTDTQYF. CDR3 nucleotide sequence: TGTGCCAGCAGCGAGGACCCCACAGATACGCAGTATTTT.

With respect to this clonotype: A much larger clone lies a single base off, so this may be a read error. CDR3 nucleotide sequence: TGCAGTGCCACCGGGACAGCGAAGAGAAACTATGGCTACACCTTC. Protein: CSATGTAKRNYGYTF. The chain joins TRBV20-1 to TRBJ1-2; 7 bases are shared with TRBD1. The CDR3 covers 15 residues. CDR1 is DFQATT and CDR2 is SNEGSKA in the germline V gene (reference sequence). The V and J ends lost 6 bases and 2 bases, in that order; junction bases with no gene match: 12.

Ten or more counts support this clonotype. The genes are TRBV2 and TRBJ1-1, with D possibly being TRBD1 (6 bases). The germline gives CDR1 SNHLY, CDR2 FYNNEI. Trimming left V 6 bases short and J 5 bases short, with 13 bases between. This CDR3 contains 13 residues. CDR3 DNA sequence: TGTGCCAGCAGGGCCCAGGGGTTAACTGAAGCTTTCTTT. It specifies CASRAQGLTEAFF.

V usage is TRBV18 and J usage is TRBJ1-3, with no clear D. The CDR3 totals 15 residues. The V end lost 2 bases, the J end lost 2 bases, and 10 bases lay between the germline ends. The germline V gene encodes CDR1 KGHSH and CDR2 LQKENI. The CDR3 sequence: CASSPGQLPGNTIYF. The CDR3 nucleotides read TGTGCCAGCTCACCAGGGCAACTGCCTGGAAACACCATATATTTT.

This clonotype was picked up many times. In nucleotides, the CDR3 is TGTGCCAGCTTAACTAGCGGGAGCACAGATACGCAGTATTTT. It codes for CASLTSGSTDTQYF. This rearrangement joins TRBV11-2 to TRBJ2-3; 9 bases line up with TRBD2. The CDR3 loop spans 14 amino acids. CDR1 and CDR2 (germline): SGHAT, FQNNGV. V shed 8 bases, J shed 0 bases, and the junction held 3 bases outside the gene matches.

J is TRBJ2-7 and V is TRBV3-1, with a weak D call TRBD2 (5 bases). CDR3 length: 13 residues. V was cut by 8 bases and J by 6 bases, with 17 bases left in between. The V gene's germline CDR1 is LGHDT and CDR2 YNNKEL (reference sequence). CDR3 coding DNA: TGTGCCAGCCGGGATAAACCGGACGGCGAGCAGTACTTC. It specifies CASRDKPDGEQYF.

This clonotype was recorded at least ten times. The chain carries TRBV7-9 and TRBJ2-1; 11 bases agree with TRBD1. This CDR3 spans 13 amino acids. With 7 bases clipped from V and 6 bases from J, the junction kept 2 bases outside the gene matches. Germline V gene lookup returns CDR1 SEHNR and CDR2 FQNEAQ (reference sequence). CDR3 in amino acids: CASKGQGGNEQFF. In nucleotides, the CDR3 is TGTGCCAGCAAGGGACAGGGGGGCAATGAGCAGTTCTTC.

V is TRBV7-9 and J is TRBJ2-7; D is unresolved. CDR1 SEHNR and CDR2 FQNEAQ come from the germline V gene (reference sequence). V was shortened by 4 bases and J by 5 bases, with 6 bases between the two germline ends. The CDR3 sequence is 11 residues long. The CDR3 region is CASSSPDEQYF. CDR3 sequence (DNA): TGTGCCAGCAGCTCCCCTGACGAGCAGTACTTC.

The gene calls are TRBV30 and TRBJ1-5; 7 nucleotides align to TRBD1. The V gene's germline CDR1 is GTSNPN and CDR2 SVGIG (reference sequence). Unmatched junction bases numbered 3, after V lost 4 bases and J lost 3 bases. This CDR3 is built from 13 residues. The CDR3 nucleotides are TGTGCCTGGACAGGGGGGGACAATCAGCCCCAGCATTTT. Protein product: CAWTGGDNQPQHF.

This clonotype was counted between two and nine times. V usage is TRBV6-5 and J usage is TRBJ2-6, with D possibly being TRBD1 (5 bases). Per germline, CDR1 MNHEY and CDR2 SVGAGI. CDR3 length equals 16 residues. Trimming left V 0 bases short and J 4 bases short, with 10 bases between. The CDR3 coding sequence is TGTGCCAGCAGTTACTCGTTCCAGGGAGGGGCCAACGTCCTGACTTTC. Translated: CASSYSFQGGANVLTF.

This clonotype was picked up many times. This chain connects TRBV5-1 to TRBJ2-1, with D hard to call. Germline-derived CDR1 and CDR2 are SGHRS and YFSETQ. V was shortened by 4 bases and J by 8 bases, with 13 bases between the two germline ends. The CDR3 consists of 13 residues. The CDR3 is CASSVQSRDEQFF. CDR3 DNA sequence: TGCGCCAGCAGCGTGCAATCTCGAGATGAGCAGTTCTTC.

The rearrangement uses TRBV6-5 and TRBJ1-1; 11 positions agree with TRBD1. V shed 2 bases and J 3 bases; nucleotides not matched to a gene: 2. The CDR3 has 15 residues. CDR1 is MNHEY, CDR2 SVGAGI, per germline. DNA of the CDR3: TGTGCCAGCAGTTACGGGGACAGGGGGGACACTGAAGCTTTCTTT. Encoded protein: CASSYGDRGDTEAFF.

V is TRBV9 and J is TRBJ2-4; the D gene is possibly TRBD1 (5 bases). Germline V gives CDR1 SGDLS, CDR2 YYNGEE. This CDR3 region has 15 residues. The V end was cut by 2 bases, the J end by 2 bases, with 11 bases between. The CDR3 sequence: CASSVVRASKNIQYF. In nucleotides, the CDR3 is TGTGCCAGCAGCGTTGTCAGGGCTTCCAAAAACATTCAGTACTTC. The full variable domain, with the rest looked up from reference TRBV9 and TRBJ2-4, is DSGVTQTPKHLITATGQRVTLRCSPRSGDLSVYWYQQSLDQGLQFLIQYYNGEERAKGNILERFSAQQFPDLHSELNLSSLELGDSALYFCASSVVRASKNIQYFGAGTRLSVL.

V usage is TRBV25-1 and J usage is TRBJ1-2, with 9 nucleotides matching TRBD1. This CDR3 region has 20 residues. V lost 7 bases, J lost 2 bases, and 23 bases stayed unmatched. Germline CDR1 is MGHDK and CDR2 is SYGVNS. The CDR3 nucleotides are TGTGCCAGCAACATCGCCGAGGGCTCGGGACAGGGTTCTCGGAACTATGGCTACACCTTC. Its protein product is CASNIAEGSGQGSRNYGYTF.